The source of this T cell receptor beta chain is a study of blood T cell repertoires in COVID-19. Overall study context: Spain, Italy and the United States supplied samples that represented acute and convalescent COVID-19.

In the original processing: Estimated nucleated cell counts came from reference gene primer amplification. Libraries were prepared by immunoSEQ multiplex PCR; TCRdb keeps only in-frame clonotypes and omits some of them. V, J and clone size reflect that table, while D and trimming were determined from the DNA. The sample has some 150,000 clones, around 90% seen once. This CDR3 contains 15 residues. V shed 0 bases and J shed 6 bases, with 15 bases lying between them. Germline V gene sequence: CDR1 SGDLS, CDR2 YYNGEE. The receptor was derived from a woman aged 55-70 years with acute or convalescent COVID-19. V and J are TRBV9 and TRBJ1-1; D is undetermined. Sequencing was performed on peripheral blood. CDR3 sequence (DNA): TGTGCCAGCAGCGTAGACGGGAGAACCACATCTGAAGCTTTCTTT. Translated: CASSVDGRTTSEAFF.